The clone carrying this TCR beta chain was seen a few times. Its antigen is still unknown. This entry belongs to a study of T cell repertoires in cytomegalovirus infection. Study details: It can be stated that public TCR beta signatures indicated CMV infection as well as a matching HLA type.

Study results and caveats: In two of eight donors, the top clonotype was HLA-C-restricted CMV-specific.

TCRdb itself ran the reads through MiXCR, one entry per CDR3 protein. This sample has about 770,000 distinct CDR3 sequences; about 27% occur once, and the top ten carry over 10%. Germline trimming cut 4 bases from V and 7 bases from J; bases unmatched to any gene: 8. Germline CDR1 SGHRS, CDR2 YFSETQ. This CDR3 region has 15 residues. The TCR originated in a human donor in good health (CMV status not recorded). Some clones in this sample may be carry-over from other donors' samples. The rearrangement links TRBV5-1 to TRBJ2-1; 10 positions agree with TRBD2. Sequences were derived from cultured CD8+ T cells from PBMCs, sampled from culture after CMV antigen stimulation. CDR3 region: CASSVLAGERNEQFF. Written as DNA, the CDR3 is TGCGCCAGCAGCGTTCTAGCGGGGGAGAGAAATGAGCAGTTCTTC.